Listed here are 24 T cell receptor beta chains from one sample, sequenced in a study of type 1 and type 2 diabetes patients. PCR was run on genomic DNA. The TCR beta CDR3 region was amplified using 30 forward and 13 reverse primers. TCRdb ran MiXCR on the multiplex PCR reads and lists one entry per CDR3 protein. The sample contains about 250,000 distinct CDR3 sequences, 45% to 60% of which appear only once. Material for sequencing was peripheral blood mononuclear cells (PBMCs). The source of these receptors is a man younger than 30 with type 2 diabetes.

CDR3 coding DNA: TGTGCCAGCAGCTTTATGGGACAGATGAACACTGAAGCTTTCTTT. It codes for CASSFMGQMNTEAFF. V gene TRBV4-2 combines with J gene TRBJ1-1; TRBD1 matches at 7 bases. The CDR3 runs to 15 residues. Trimming at V came to 5 bases and at J to 0 bases, leaving 6 bases not matched to a gene. The germline CDR1 and CDR2 sequences are LGHNA and YNFKEQ.

The rearrangement links TRBV19 to TRBJ2-2; 8 nucleotides agree with TRBD1. Germline CDR1 LNHDA, CDR2 SQIVND (reference sequence). The junction had 2 bases not matched to a gene; V was cut back by 1 base and J by 1 base. The CDR3 sequence is 16 residues long. This chain's CDR3 is CASSIAGQGNTGELFF. The CDR3 DNA sequence: TGTGCCAGTAGTATAGCCGGACAGGGGAACACCGGGGAGCTGTTTTTT.

The table lists this clonotype with a few counts. This chain joins TRBV7-6 and TRBJ2-2, with D possibly being TRBD1 (6 bases). Germline V CDR1 and CDR2: SGHVS, FNYEAQ. Trimming cost V 3 bases and J 4 bases, with 21 bases left between them. The CDR3 is 18 residues long. The CDR3 sequence: CASSLGTGTTVGTGELFF. The CDR3 nucleotides read TGTGCCAGCAGCTTGGGGACGGGGACAACGGTTGGCACCGGGGAGCTGTTTTTT. Together with reference TRBV7-6 and TRBJ2-2, the CDR3 gives the full variable domain: GAGVSQSPRYKVTKRGQDVALRCDPISGHVSLYWYRQALGQGPEFLTYFNYEAQQDKSGLPNDRFSAERPEGSISTLTIQRTEQRDSAMYRCASSLGTGTTVGTGELFFGEGSRLTVL.

The rearrangement uses TRBV29-1 and TRBJ1-1; TRBD1 aligns across 7 bases. With 8 bases clipped from V and 5 bases from J, the junction kept 8 bases outside the gene matches. This CDR3 is 12 amino acids long. Germline CDR1 is SQVTM and CDR2 is ANQGSEA. CDR3 protein: CSPSGTDTEAFF. The CDR3 nucleotides read TGCAGCCCCTCTGGGACAGATACTGAAGCTTTCTTT. The whole variable domain, filled in from reference TRBV29-1 and TRBJ1-1, reads SAVISQKPSRDICQRGTSLTIQCQVDSQVTMMFWYRQQPGQSLTLIATANQGSEATYESGFVIDKFPISRPNLTFSTLTVSNMSPEDSSIYLCSPSGTDTEAFFGQGTRLTVV.

The chain joins TRBV5-1 to TRBJ2-1; D might be TRBD2 (6 bases). This CDR3 region has 14 residues. Germline V CDR1 and CDR2: SGHRS, YFSETQ. The V end was cut by 5 bases, the J end by 9 bases, with 18 bases between. The chain's CDR3 is CASSRSAGLGEQFF. For the CDR3, the DNA is TGCGCCAGCAGTCGGTCGGCGGGGCTTGGTGAGCAGTTCTTC.

J is TRBJ2-5 and V is TRBV29-1; D possibly uses TRBD1 or TRBD2 (5 bases each). Trimming pared 3 bases from V and 7 bases from J, leaving 6 bases between. The CDR3 has 10 amino acids. Germline V gene sequence: CDR1 SQVTM, CDR2 ANQGSEA. The CDR3 coding sequence is TGCAGCGTTGATGGGGGGACCCAGTACTTC. Translated, it gives CSVDGGTQYF.

This clonotype was counted between two and nine times. V gene TRBV7-8 combines with J gene TRBJ2-2; tentatively, D is TRBD1 or TRBD2 (6 bases each). The germline V gene has CDR1 SGHVS and CDR2 FQNEAQ. This CDR3 region has 17 residues. Trimming removed 1 base from V and 2 bases from J, with 14 bases in between. In DNA form, the CDR3 reads TGTGCCAGCAGCTTAGGTTCGGGGGCGGTTAACACCGGGGAGCTGTTTTTT. Translating gives CASSLGSGAVNTGELFF. Combining the CDR3 with reference TRBV7-8 and TRBJ2-2 gives the whole variable domain GAGVSQSPRYKVAKRGQDVALRCDPISGHVSLFWYQQALGQGPEFLTYFQNEAQLDKSGLPSDRFFAERPEGSVSTLKIQRTQQEDSAVYLCASSLGSGAVNTGELFFGEGSRLTVL.

This clonotype has a handful of counts. V usage is TRBV7-4 and J usage is TRBJ1-5, with TRBD1 matching 8 bases. The CDR3 has 16 residues. Germline CDR1 reads SGHVT; CDR2 reads SQSDAQ. V lost 3 bases to trimming and J lost 7 bases; unmatched junction nucleotides: 11. CDR3 nucleotides: TGTGCCAGCAGCTTCCCCTGGGCAGGGGGCCCCCAGCCCCAGCATTTT. Residues: CASSFPWAGGPQPQHF.

This clonotype occurred a few times. The chain joins TRBV19 to TRBJ2-7, with a tentative D call TRBD2 (6 bases). CDR1 and CDR2 from the germline V gene are LNHDA and SQIVND (reference sequence). V was clipped by 5 bases and J by 4 bases, with 18 bases between them. CDR3 size: 15 residues. The CDR3 region is CASSPGRGPSYEQYF. The CDR3 DNA is TGTGCCAGTAGTCCCGGGCGGGGACCCTCATACGAGCAGTACTTC.

Points on this clonotype: Possible read error: a much larger clone is one base away. The V call is TRBV2, the J call TRBJ1-2; 7 bases align to TRBD1. CDR1 is SNHLY, CDR2 FYNNEI, per germline. This CDR3 is built from 13 residues. The CDR3 DNA sequence: TGTGCCACCTTCAAAACAGGGGCGCTTGGCTACTCCTTC. Its translation is CATFKTGALGYSF.

This chain connects TRBV2 to TRBJ2-7, with D perhaps TRBD2 (5 bases). CDR1 is SNHLY, CDR2 FYNNEI, per germline. Trimming removed 5 bases from V and 0 bases from J, with 14 bases in between. This CDR3 has 15 residues. Here the CDR3 DNA reads TGTGCCAGCAGTAGTACCGGGATGAGCTCCTACGAGCAGTACTTC. Translation: CASSSTGMSSYEQYF.

V usage is TRBV11-2 and J usage is TRBJ2-1, with D unclear. CDR3 length: 13 residues. V shed 9 bases and J shed 5 bases, with 14 bases lying between them. CDR1 and CDR2 from the germline V gene are SGHAT and FQNNGV. The CDR3 coding sequence is TGTGCCAGTACCGGGCAGCTTAACAATGAGCAGTTCTTC. Translated, it gives CASTGQLNNEQFF.

The chain is built from TRBV2 and TRBJ2-3; TRBD2 matches 11 bases. Germline V lookup: CDR1 SNHLY, CDR2 FYNNEI. The CDR3 runs 15 residues. V was clipped by 4 bases and J by 3 bases; unmatched bases: 3. CDR3 sequence reads: CASSATSGSTDTQYF. The DNA of the CDR3 is TGTGCCAGCAGTGCTACTAGCGGGAGTACAGATACGCAGTATTTT. Full variable domain (rest looked up from reference TRBV2 and TRBJ2-3): EPEVTQTPSHQVTQMGQEVILRCVPISNHLYFYWYRQILGQKVEFLVSFYNNEISEKSEIFDDQFSVERPDGSNFTLKIRSTKLEDSAMYFCASSATSGSTDTQYFGPGTRLTVL.

This clonotype has only a few counts. The chain carries TRBV27 and TRBJ1-6; TRBD1 matches at 8 bases. V trimming: 6 bases; J trimming: 9 bases; junction bases outside the gene matches: 10. Per the germline V gene, CDR1 is MNHEY and CDR2 is SMNVEV (reference sequence). CDR3 length equals 15 residues. The CDR3 sequence is CASSRGQGKGSPLHF. The CDR3 bases are TGTGCCAGCAGCCGAGGACAGGGTAAGGGTTCACCCCTCCACTTT.

Ten or more counts support this clonotype. The chain is built from TRBV2 and TRBJ1-1; TRBD1 matches at 7 bases. There are 17 residues in the CDR3. The germline V gene encodes CDR1 SNHLY and CDR2 FYNNEI. V shed 9 bases, J shed 1 base, and the junction held 17 bases outside the gene matches. CDR3 nucleotide sequence: TGTGCCAGTAGAGAGGAACAGGGGATATTATCGAACACTGAAGCTTTCTTT. Translation: CASREEQGILSNTEAFF.

The chain combines TRBV5-1 with TRBJ2-1, with D perhaps TRBD2 (5 bases). The CDR3 has 14 amino acids. CDR1 is SGHRS and CDR2 is YFSETQ in the germline V gene. Trimming cost V 4 bases and J 2 bases, with 10 bases left between them. CDR3 DNA sequence: TGCGCCAGCAGCGTAGAGGGCACCTACAATGAGCAGTTCTTC. Residues: CASSVEGTYNEQFF.

V is TRBV10-3 and J is TRBJ1-6; weak D call: TRBD1 (5 bases). CDR3 length equals 15 residues. V shed 2 bases and J shed 9 bases, with 14 bases lying between them. The V gene's germline CDR1 is ENHRY and CDR2 SYGVKD. DNA of the CDR3: TGTGCCATCAGTGAGACGACCGCTGGGGGTTCACCCCTCCACTTT. Its protein is CAISETTAGGSPLHF.

The rearrangement joins TRBV12-3 or TRBV12-4 to TRBJ1-5, with D perhaps TRBD1 (5 bases). Between the trimmed V and J ends, which lost 8 bases and 7 bases, there was a span of 15 bases. CDR3 size: 13 residues. The CDR3 protein is CASCYGGFQPQHF. CDR3 coding DNA: TGTGCCAGCTGCTATGGGGGGTTCCAGCCCCAGCATTTT.

The chain joins TRBV20-1 to TRBJ2-1, with a possible D match to TRBD2 (5 bases). The CDR3 contains 17 residues. V lost 0 bases and J 9 bases, leaving 24 bases between the germline ends. Germline lookup yields CDR1 DFQATT and CDR2 SNEGSKA (reference sequence). The CDR3 DNA is TGCAGTGCTAGAGATGATGCGACTACCCCCTTATTTGGTGAGCAGTTCTTC. Translating gives CSARDDATTPLFGEQFF.

The chain links TRBV2 to TRBJ2-5, with TRBD2 identical over 10 bases. Trimming cost V 6 bases and J 4 bases; bases outside gene matches: 8. Looked up from germline, CDR1 is SNHLY and CDR2 is FYNNEI. The CDR3 runs to 15 residues. Here the CDR3 DNA reads TGTGCCAGCAGCGTACTAGCGGGGAGCGGAGAGACCCAGTACTTC. Translated, it gives CASSVLAGSGETQYF.

The rearrangement links TRBV19 to TRBJ1-5, with D uncertain. Trimming stripped 2 bases from V and 9 bases from J, with 8 bases between. From germline, CDR1 is LNHDA and CDR2 SQIVND (reference sequence). The CDR3 spans 12 residues. The CDR3 protein is CASSISGWPQHF. Written as DNA, the CDR3 is TGTGCCAGTAGTATAAGTGGTTGGCCCCAGCATTTT.

The chain carries TRBV11-3 and TRBJ2-7, with 8 positions matching TRBD1. The CDR3 extends over 13 amino acids. After removal of 5 bases from V and 6 bases from J, the junction contained 6 bases not matched to a gene. CDR1 is SGHNT, CDR2 YENEEA, per germline. CDR3 residues: CASSDGQGPEQYF. DNA for the CDR3: TGTGCCAGCAGCGACGGACAGGGTCCCGAGCAGTACTTC. The whole variable domain, filled in from reference TRBV11-3 and TRBJ2-7, reads EAGVVQSPRYKIIEKKQPVAFWCNPISGHNTLYWYLQNLGQGPELLIRYENEEAVDDSQLPKDRFSAERLKGVDSTLKIQPAELGDSAVYLCASSDGQGPEQYFGPGTRLTVT.

V is TRBV6-1 and J is TRBJ1-6; 9 bases fit TRBD1. Germline V gene sequence: CDR1 MNHNS, CDR2 SASEGT. The trim removed 8 bases at V and 9 bases at J, leaving 2 bases unmatched. There are 12 residues in the CDR3. The CDR3 is CASGTGSSPLHF. CDR3 in DNA: TGTGCCAGCGGGACAGGGAGTTCACCCCTCCACTTT.

The chain links TRBV19 to TRBJ2-2; 9 nucleotides match TRBD1. Germline V CDR1 and CDR2: LNHDA, SQIVND (reference sequence). This CDR3 contains 15 residues. The V segment lost 4 bases and the J segment 5 bases; nucleotides outside the gene matches: 5. CDR3 DNA sequence: TGTGCCAGTAGTAGCCGGGACAGGGTTACCGGGGAGCTGTTTTTT. Translation: CASSSRDRVTGELFF.